This TCR beta chain emerged from a study of CD8 T cells in Susac syndrome. A quantity of roughly 0.5 to 1 ug RNA underwent reverse transcription using random hexamers. MiXCR, applied by TCRdb to the immunoSEQ multiplex PCR reads, yields one record per CDR3 protein. The data hold 250,000 to 300,000 distinct CDR3 sequences, with roughly 81% observed a single time. CDR3 size: 16 residues. Germline CDR1 DFQATT, CDR2 SNEGSKA (reference sequence). The V segment lost 7 bases and the J segment 6 bases; nucleotides outside the gene matches: 18. The sequence was collected from a human donor with multiple sclerosis. This sequence joins TRBV20-1 and TRBJ2-7, with TRBD2 matching 10 bases. Sequencing used CD8+ T cells from PBMCs. Here the CDR3 reads CSVSVLAGANGPEQYF. The CDR3, as DNA: TGCAGTGTTTCGGTCCTAGCGGGAGCAAATGGGCCCGAGCAGTACTTC.